A selection of T cell receptor beta chains follows, all from one sample in a study of T cell repertoires in cytomegalovirus infection. TCRdb independently ran MiXCR on the reads; one entry per CDR3 protein. This sample has about 240,000 distinct CDR3 sequences, with roughly 12% found just once. The sequenced material came from PBMCs. The receptors derive from a human donor in good health (CMV status not recorded). Some clones in this sample may be carry-over from other donors' samples. CDR3s include the opening cysteine and the closing phenylalanine or tryptophan. The D gene is left open where the match is weak. Some rows mark clone size as missing; the rest say once, few, many or name a class of expanded clone.

clone_size	d_call	j_call	v_call	cdr3_aa	cdr3_nt
few	-	TRBJ2-7	TRBV2	CASRSRQGDYEQYF	TGTGCCAGCAGGTCCAGGCAGGGTGACTACGAGCAGTACTTC
many	-	TRBJ2-7	TRBV6-2/TRBV6-3	CASSYSGGGYEQYF	TGTGCCAGCAGTTACTCCGGGGGAGGCTACGAGCAGTACTTC
-	TRBD1	TRBJ2-1	TRBV20-1	CSARGDRGHNEQFF	TGCAGTGCTAGAGGGGACAGGGGACACAATGAGCAGTTCTTC
few	TRBD1	TRBJ2-3	TRBV11-2	CASRTTRDRGQGDTQYF	TGTGCCAGCAGGACTACTCGGGACAGGGGGCAAGGAGATACGCAGTATTTT
many	-	TRBJ2-3	TRBV6-2/TRBV6-3	CASTDYSRYTDTQYF	TGTGCCAGCACCGATTATTCGCGGTACACAGATACGCAGTATTTT
few	-	TRBJ2-2	TRBV28	CASLTPSTGELFF	TGTGCCAGCTTGACACCGAGCACCGGGGAGCTGTTTTTT
-	-	TRBJ2-2	TRBV28	CASSLSGRGLTGELFF	TGTGCCAGCAGTTTATCGGGCAGGGGATTAACCGGGGAGCTGTTTTTT
few	-	TRBJ1-3	TRBV2	CASKPHLGPVGNTIYF	TGTGCCAGCAAACCCCATTTAGGCCCTGTGGGAAACACCATATATTTT
many	-	TRBJ2-7	TRBV7-3	CASSSNPGVYEQYF	TGTGCCAGCAGCTCAAATCCCGGGGTCTACGAGCAGTACTTC
many	TRBD1	TRBJ1-2	TRBV6-1	CASSHVGGRKSGYTF	TGTGCCAGCAGTCACGTAGGGGGCCGGAAAAGTGGCTACACCTTC
few	TRBD1	TRBJ1-1	TRBV14	CASSLTGTVNMNTEAFF	TGTGCCAGCAGCCTGACCGGGACAGTTAACATGAACACTGAAGCTTTCTTT
few	-	TRBJ1-1	TRBV7-9	CASSLGGTRAEAFF	TGTGCCAGCAGCTTAGGGGGCACCCGGGCTGAAGCTTTCTTT